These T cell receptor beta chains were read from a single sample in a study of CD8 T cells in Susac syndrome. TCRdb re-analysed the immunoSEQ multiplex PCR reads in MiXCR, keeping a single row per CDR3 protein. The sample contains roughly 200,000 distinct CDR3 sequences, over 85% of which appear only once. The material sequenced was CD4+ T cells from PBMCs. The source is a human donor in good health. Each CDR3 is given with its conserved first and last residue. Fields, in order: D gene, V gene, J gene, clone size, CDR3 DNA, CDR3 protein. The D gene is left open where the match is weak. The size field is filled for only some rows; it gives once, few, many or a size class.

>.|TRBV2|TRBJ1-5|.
TGTGCCAGCAGTATAAAACTGGGCCTTGAGGGGCATTTT
CASSIKLGLEGHF
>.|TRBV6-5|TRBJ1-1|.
TGTGCCAGCAGTTCATATCTGAACACTGAAGCTTTCTTT
CASSSYLNTEAFF
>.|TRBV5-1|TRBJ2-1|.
TGCGCCAGCAGCTCCGGGATACCACCCTACAATGAGCAGTTCTTC
CASSSGIPPYNEQFF
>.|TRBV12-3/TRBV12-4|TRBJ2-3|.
TGTGCCAGCAGTTCTTACAGGGGGGGGACAGGCACAGATACGCAGTATTTT
CASSSYRGGTGTDTQYF
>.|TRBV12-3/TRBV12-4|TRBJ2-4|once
TGTGCCAGCAGTTTACTTCCCGCTTTAGCCAAAAACATTCAGTACTTC
CASSLLPALAKNIQYF
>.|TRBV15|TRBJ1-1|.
TGTGCCACCAGCAGACGGACAGATGAAGCTTTCTTT
CATSRRTDEAFF
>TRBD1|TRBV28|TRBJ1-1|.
TGTGCCAGCAGACGGCCATACAGGGGGCAAGGCACTGAAGCTTTCTTT
CASRRPYRGQGTEAFF
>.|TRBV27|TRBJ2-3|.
TGTGCCAGCAGTCCCTGGGACGTAGGGGCCCCAGATACGCAGTATTTT
CASSPWDVGAPDTQYF
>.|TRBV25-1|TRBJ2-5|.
TGTGCCAGCAGACAAGAGACCCAGTACTTC
CASRQETQYF
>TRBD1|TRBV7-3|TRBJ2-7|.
TGTGCCAGCAGCTCGACAGGGGGCTACGAGCAGTACTTC
CASSSTGGYEQYF
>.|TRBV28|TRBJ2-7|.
TGTGCCAGTTCGGGGGCCTCGTCACACGAGCAGTACTTC
CASSGASSHEQYF
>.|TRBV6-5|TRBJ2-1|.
TGTGCCAGCAGGCCGGGGAGTGGGGTGAAGAATGAGCAGTTCTTC
CASRPGSGVKNEQFF
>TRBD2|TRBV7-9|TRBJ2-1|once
TGTGCCAGCAGCGAGCGACTAGCGGTGACTTCCTACAATGAGCAGTTCTTC
CASSERLAVTSYNEQFF
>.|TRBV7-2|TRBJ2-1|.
TGTGCCAGCAGCTTAACGGGGAGCTACGATGAGCAGTTCTTC
CASSLTGSYDEQFF
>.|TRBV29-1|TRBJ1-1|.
TGCAGCGTGCGAACCCCACAGCTGAACACTGAAGCTTTCTTT
CSVRTPQLNTEAFF